This TCR beta chain was sequenced in a study of T cell changes during pregnancy in multiple sclerosis. The V gene's germline CDR1 is SGHTA and CDR2 FQGNSA. The CDR3 is 15 residues long. V lost 0 bases to trimming and J lost 3 bases; unmatched junction nucleotides: 5. Sequencing was performed with immunoSEQ multiplex PCR; in TCRdb, only in-frame clones are kept and a portion is missing. Here the sample spans tens of thousands of clones, more than 90% being singletons. This clonotype originated in a female donor in good health, enrolled as a control in a pregnancy study. This specimen consisted of peripheral blood, obtained in the second trimester of pregnancy. The V gene is TRBV7-2, the J gene TRBJ2-7, with TRBD2 matching over 7 bases. The CDR3 spells CASSLANGGIYEQYF. The CDR3 DNA follows: TGTGCCAGCAGCTTAGCGAACGGGGGGATCTACGAGCAGTACTTC.